This T cell receptor (beta chain) was sequenced for a study of T cells in Graves' hyperthyroidism and ophthalmopathy. From RNA transcripts, TCR beta CDR3 regions were amplified. An initial round of RT-PCR targeting the TCR CDR3 relied on the HTBI primer set. TCRdb re-called the multiplex PCR reads with MiXCR, one entry per CDR3 protein. The repertoire includes around 660,000 distinct CDR3 sequences, 45% of them detected once, and under 8% sits in the top ten. CDR3 length equals 15 residues. With 6 bases removed from V and 0 bases from J, the gap between germline ends came to 12 bases. The germline V gene encodes CDR1 LNHDA and CDR2 SQIVND (reference sequence). This clonotype occurred a few times.

The sample taken for sequencing was peripheral blood or thyroid tissue (not recorded which). This receptor was identified in an adult man with Graves' disease, either hyperthyroidism or ophthalmopathy (not recorded which). V and J are TRBV19 and TRBJ1-3; weak D call: TRBD1 (5 bases). In DNA, the CDR3 is TGTGCCAGTAGACGGGACTTTAGCTCTGGAAACACCATATATTTT. It is translated as CASRRDFSSGNTIYF.